This is a list of T cell receptor beta chains from one sample in a study of OX40 agonist ivuxolimab in advanced cancers. Method: immunoSEQ multiplex PCR; TCRdb's copy keeps in-frame clones and lacks some. The sample lists approximately 79,000 clones, approximately 86% occurring once. Sequenced material: CD4+ or CD8+ T cells sorted from blood, taken in a trial of the OX40 agonist ivuxolimab. The receptors were gathered from an adult with an advanced solid tumor such as melanoma, head and neck, liver or kidney cancer. Both conserved end residues are part of each CDR3. A D gene is named only where the DNA matches it firmly. The listing skips clone size in some rows; elsewhere it reads once, few, many or a size class.

once,TRBV5-1,TRBD1,TRBJ1-1,TGCGCCAGCAGCTCGGGACAGGTGGTCACTGAAGCTTTCTTT,CASSSGQVVTEAFF
medium-sized,TRBV7-2,TRBD1,TRBJ1-5,TGTGCCAGCAGCTCCCGGACAGGCCGGGGGAATCAGCCCCAGCATTTT,CASSSRTGRGNQPQHF
-,TRBV28,-,TRBJ2-3,TGTGCCAGCAGTTTCGGCGGGGCCCCTCGGGCAGATACGCAGTATTTT,CASSFGGAPRADTQYF
-,TRBV5-4,-,TRBJ2-3,TGTGCCAGCAGCCCCGACCATGGGGATACGCAGTATTTT,CASSPDHGDTQYF
-,TRBV19,-,TRBJ2-1,TGTGCCAGTATGGGCCCAGGGGAGGGGTCTAGGGAGCAGTTCTTC,CASMGPGEGSREQFF
-,TRBV6-5,-,TRBJ1-2,TGTGCCAGCAGCTACGGGGAAAACTATGGCTACACCTTC,CASSYGENYGYTF
-,TRBV4-1,TRBD1,TRBJ1-6,TGCGCCAGCAGCAGAGGACAGGGTTTTTCACCCCTCCACTTT,CASSRGQGFSPLHF
-,TRBV6-4,-,TRBJ1-5,TGTGCCAGCAGTGAAACAGGGCAGGCTCAGCCCCAGCATTTT,CASSETGQAQPQHF
few,TRBV4-2,-,TRBJ1-2,TGTGCCAGCAGCCAAGTGCTAGGGCAGGGCTATGGCTACACCTTC,CASSQVLGQGYGYTF
-,TRBV5-4,-,TRBJ2-7,TGTGCCAGCAGCTTGCCGCCGGGCCACGAGCAGTACTTC,CASSLPPGHEQYF
-,TRBV7-5,-,TRBJ1-1,TGTGTCAGAAGCATGGACACCCAAGCTTTCTTT,CVRSMDTQAFF
-,TRBV27,-,TRBJ1-1,TGTGCCAGCAGTTTAAGGACGAGCACTGAAGCTTTCTTT,CASSLRTSTEAFF
-,TRBV28,TRBD1,TRBJ1-5,TGTGCCAGCAGTTCCGGACAGGCGAATCAGCCCCAGCATTTT,CASSSGQANQPQHF
-,TRBV2,-,TRBJ1-2,TGTGCCAGCAGTCCAGACAGAGGCTACACCTTC,CASSPDRGYTF
-,TRBV7-9,TRBD1,TRBJ1-2,TGTGCCAGCAGCTTGTCAGCGGGACAGAGGACCTATGGCTACACCTTC,CASSLSAGQRTYGYTF
-,TRBV2,-,TRBJ2-3,TGTGCCAGCTCGACCACAGATACGCAGTATTTT,CASSTTDTQYF
-,TRBV5-1,-,TRBJ2-5,TGCGCCAGCAGCTTGCGGGGTCAGGGGTATGAAGAGACCCAGTACTTC,CASSLRGQGYEETQYF
-,TRBV6-5,TRBD1,TRBJ2-5,TGTGCCAGCAGCTCCCATGGACAGGGACAAGAGACCCAGTACTTC,CASSSHGQGQETQYF
-,TRBV2,-,TRBJ1-6,TGTGCCAGCAGTGAAGTTGGGAGAAATTCACCCCTCCACTTT,CASSEVGRNSPLHF
-,TRBV7-8,-,TRBJ1-2,TGTGCCAGCAGCAAAGGAACCAACTATGGCTACACCTTC,CASSKGTNYGYTF
-,TRBV5-1,-,TRBJ2-2,TGCGCCAGCAGCTTGGAGGGACATTACACCGGGGAGCTGTTTTTT,CASSLEGHYTGELFF
-,TRBV6-6,-,TRBJ1-4,TGTGCCAGCACCTCCAGACCCCCTCTGGGACTGTTTTTT,CASTSRPPLGLFF
few,TRBV18,-,TRBJ2-2,TGTGCCAGCTCACCACCGGGGGAAATCGGGGAGCTGTTTTTT,CASSPPGEIGELFF
-,TRBV2,-,TRBJ1-2,TGTGCCAGCAGAGGCCAGGGTTTTTATGGCTACACCTTC,CASRGQGFYGYTF
-,TRBV10-3,-,TRBJ2-7,TGTGCCATCAGTGAGACTAGTTTTAGCTCCTACGAGCAGTACTTC,CAISETSFSSYEQYF
-,TRBV28,TRBD1,TRBJ1-5,TGTGCCAGCAGTTTAAGACAGGGGGTTTATAGCAATCAGCCCCAGCATTTT,CASSLRQGVYSNQPQHF
-,TRBV7-3,-,TRBJ2-3,TGTGCCAGCAGCCCCCTTGGGGCGGGGAACACAGATACGCAGTATTTT,CASSPLGAGNTDTQYF
-,TRBV6-1,TRBD1,TRBJ1-3,TGTGCCAGCGGGCGACAGGGGGCGGCTGGAAACACCATATATTTT,CASGRQGAAGNTIYF